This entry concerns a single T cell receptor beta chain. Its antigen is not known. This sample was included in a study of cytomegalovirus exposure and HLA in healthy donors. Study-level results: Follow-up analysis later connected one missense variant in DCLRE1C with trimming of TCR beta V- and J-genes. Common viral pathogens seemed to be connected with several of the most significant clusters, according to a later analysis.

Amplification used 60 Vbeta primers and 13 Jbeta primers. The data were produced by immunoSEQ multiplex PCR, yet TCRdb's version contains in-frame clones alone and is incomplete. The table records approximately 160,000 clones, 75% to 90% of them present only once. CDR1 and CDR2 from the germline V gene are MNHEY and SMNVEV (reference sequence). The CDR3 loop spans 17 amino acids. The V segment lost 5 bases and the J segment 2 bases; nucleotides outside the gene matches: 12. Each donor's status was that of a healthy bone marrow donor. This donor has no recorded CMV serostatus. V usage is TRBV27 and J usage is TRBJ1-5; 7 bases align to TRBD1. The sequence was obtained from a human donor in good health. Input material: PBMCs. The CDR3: CASSPRIDRVGNQPQHF. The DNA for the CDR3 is TGTGCCAGCAGTCCCCGCATCGACAGGGTCGGCAATCAGCCCCAGCATTTT.